The 9 T cell receptor beta chains presented below share a single source sample, sequenced in a study of T-cell reconstitution after alpha-beta-depleted transplantation in children. Unique molecular identifiers were built into the TCRbeta library. TCRdb re-called the PCR reads with MiXCR, one entry per CDR3 protein. The sample has some 600,000 distinct CDR3 sequences; 10% to 15% are singletons. The sample was PBMCs, mostly from graft donor cells, taken 360 days after TCRalphabeta/CD19-depleted stem cell transplant. These receptors were collected from a male patient between 10 and 17 years old who had a stem cell transplant for acute myeloid leukemia, so the T cells may come from the graft donor.

This clonotype was seen a few times. The chain uses TRBV20-1 and TRBJ2-1, with 8 bases aligning to TRBD2. Germline assignment: CDR1 DFQATT and CDR2 SNEGSKA (reference sequence). The CDR3 is made up of 14 amino acids. This CDR3 reads CSVGLGLGDNEQFF. CDR3 in DNA: TGCAGCGTTGGACTGGGACTAGGAGACAATGAGCAGTTCTTC.

The V and J genes are TRBV20-1 and TRBJ2-1, with TRBD2 matching over 8 bases. V dropped 0 bases and J dropped 1; count of bases not matched to a gene: 5. Germline loops: CDR1 DFQATT, CDR2 SNEGSKA (reference sequence). The length of the CDR3 is 16 residues. The CDR3 DNA reads TGCAGTGCTAGAGATGCCAGCGGGAGTTCCTACAATGAGCAGTTCTTC. As protein: CSARDASGSSYNEQFF.

This clonotype came up a few times. V gene TRBV27 combines with J gene TRBJ2-1, with 7 bases identical to TRBD2. Germline assignment: CDR1 MNHEY and CDR2 SMNVEV (reference sequence). V shed 3 bases and J 0 bases; nucleotides not matched to a gene: 2. The CDR3 is 15 residues long. This chain's CDR3 is CASSFPGGSYNEQFF. CDR3 nucleotide sequence: TGTGCCAGCAGTTTCCCGGGGGGCTCCTACAATGAGCAGTTCTTC.

CDR3 sequence: CASSWGIPVSYEQYF. The CDR3 DNA is TGCGCCAGCAGCTGGGGGATCCCGGTCTCCTACGAGCAGTACTTC. The chain is built from TRBV5-1 and TRBJ2-7; D is perhaps TRBD1 or TRBD2 (5 bases each). This CDR3 has 15 amino acids. Trimming removed 3 bases from V and 0 bases from J, with 13 bases in between. CDR1 is SGHRS and CDR2 is YFSETQ in the germline V gene. The complete variable domain, with remaining parts taken from reference TRBV5-1 and TRBJ2-7, reads KAGVTQTPRYLIKTRGQQVTLSCSPISGHRSVSWYQQTPGQGLQFLFEYFSETQRNKGNFPGRFSGRQFSNSRSEMNVSTLELGDSALYLCASSWGIPVSYEQYFGPGTRLTVT.

This clonotype was seen more than once but under ten times. The chain has TRBV12-5 and TRBJ1-1, with 7 nucleotides matching TRBD1. CDR3 length equals 16 residues. V gave up 5 bases and J gave up 0 bases; unmatched junction bases: 9. Germline CDR1 LGHNT, CDR2 FRNRAP. CDR3 sequence reads: CASGPGDRIMNTEAFF. In nucleotides, the CDR3 is TGTGCTAGTGGTCCGGGGGACAGAATCATGAACACTGAAGCTTTCTTT.

This clonotype was picked up a small number of times. The chain couples TRBV27 to TRBJ2-7, with D perhaps TRBD2 (6 bases). V was pared by 5 bases and J by 0 bases, with 17 bases between. CDR3 size: 16 residues. Germline CDR1 and CDR2: MNHEY and SMNVEV (reference sequence). The CDR3 is CASSPRDSLISYEQYF. CDR3 nucleotides: TGTGCCAGCAGTCCACGGGACTCCCTAATCTCCTACGAGCAGTACTTC.

The chain employs TRBV28 and TRBJ2-1, with TRBD2 identical over 9 bases. Per the germline V gene, CDR1 is MDHEN and CDR2 is SYDVKM. The CDR3 sequence is 14 residues long. J gave up 4 bases and V 6 bases, and 4 bases lay outside the gene matches. The CDR3 protein is CASRKREDYNEQFF. For the CDR3, the DNA is TGTGCCAGCAGGAAGCGGGAGGATTACAATGAGCAGTTCTTC. The full variable domain, rest sourced from reference TRBV28 and TRBJ2-1, is DVKVTQSSRYLVKRTGEKVFLECVQDMDHENMFWYRQDPGLGLRLIYFSYDVKMKEKGDIPEGYSVSREKKERFSLILESASTNQTSMYLCASRKREDYNEQFFGPGTRLTVL.

This rearrangement joins TRBV11-2 to TRBJ1-2; 8 positions match TRBD1. The CDR3 runs 16 residues. With V trimmed by 3 bases and J by 4 bases, 10 bases remained unmatched. The germline CDR1 and CDR2 sequences are SGHAT and FQNNGV. This CDR3 reads CASSFDQGARIYGYTF. In nucleotides, the CDR3 is TGTGCCAGCAGCTTTGACCAGGGGGCTAGGATCTATGGCTACACCTTC. The full variable domain, rest sourced from reference TRBV11-2 and TRBJ1-2, is EAGVAQSPRYKIIEKRQSVAFWCNPISGHATLYWYQQILGQGPKLLIQFQNNGVVDDSQLPKDRFSAERLKGVDSTLKIQPAKLEDSAVYLCASSFDQGARIYGYTFGSGTRLTVV.

This clonotype came up a few times. This chain uses TRBV7-2 with TRBJ2-1; TRBD2 agrees at 8 bases. Per germline, CDR1 SGHTA and CDR2 FQGNSA. The CDR3 length is 16 residues. The V segment lost 2 bases and the J segment 8 bases; nucleotides outside the gene matches: 11. CDR3 protein: CASSLLILAASHEQFF. The DNA of the CDR3 is TGTGCCAGCAGCTTACTCATACTAGCGGCATCCCATGAGCAGTTCTTC.